This paragraph reports one T cell receptor (beta chain). The entry originates in a study of blood T cell repertoires in COVID-19. Study-wide background: COVID-19 samples, acute and convalescent, were from the United States, Italy and Spain.

Methods used by the authors: Counts of nucleated cells, estimated from reference gene primer amplification, were obtained. Produced via immunoSEQ multiplex PCR; TCRdb's table is partial and in-frame only. V and J calls and clone size are given by that table; D and trimming were obtained from the DNA. The table has about 53,000 clones, roughly 80% seen once. In germline, CDR1 is MDHEN, CDR2 SYDVKM. The CDR3 is made up of 11 amino acids. V was clipped by 11 bases and J by 4 bases, with 11 bases between them. This sequence originates from a woman aged 60-75 years with acute or convalescent COVID-19. This rearrangement joins TRBV28 to TRBJ1-2; D is perhaps TRBD1 (5 bases). The sample taken for sequencing was peripheral blood. The DNA for the CDR3 is TGTGCCGGGGGGGAGGCCTATGGCTACACCTTC. This encodes CAGGEAYGYTF.